This T cell receptor (beta chain) appears in the sequencing data of a study of blood T cell repertoires in COVID-19. On the study more broadly: Sites in the United States, Italy and Spain provided acute and convalescent COVID-19 samples. PBMCs, B-cell-depleted T cells, or T cells provided the cDNA or gDNA that made up the material.

The method was immunoSEQ multiplex PCR; TCRdb's version includes in-frame clones alone and lacks a portion of them. The sample shows tens of thousands of clones, over 80% of them seen only once. Trimming removed 8 bases at V and 3 bases at J, with 11 bases between. Germline V gives CDR1 SNHLY, CDR2 FYNNEI. The CDR3 extends over 13 amino acids. The sample taken for sequencing was peripheral blood. The V and J genes are TRBV2 and TRBJ1-3; no firm D call. This TCR was recovered from a woman aged 80 or over with acute or convalescent COVID-19. The CDR3, as DNA: TGTGCCAGCTACAGCTACCGTGGAAACACCATATATTTT. It codes for CASYSYRGNTIYF.